One TCR beta chain is described in this entry. As handled by the study authors: Estimated nucleated cell counts came from reference gene primer amplification. TCRdb's copy holds only in-frame clones and misses some; the assay was immunoSEQ multiplex PCR. V and J calls and clone size come straight from that table; D and trimming were deduced from the DNA. The table lists about 170,000 clones, 65% to 80% of them singletons. Trimming stripped 0 bases from V and 11 bases from J, with 14 bases between. The CDR3 consists of 13 residues. The germline CDR1 and CDR2 sequences are SGHRS and YFSETQ. This specimen comes from a study of blood T cell repertoires in COVID-19. Across the whole study: Samples of COVID-19 (acute and convalescent) were obtained from the United States, Italy and Spain.

The chain carries TRBV5-1 and TRBJ1-1; no clear D gene. The material sequenced was peripheral blood. This sequence originates from a man between 60 and 75 years old with acute or convalescent COVID-19. CDR3 residues: CASSLENGGVAFF. For the CDR3, the DNA is TGCGCCAGCAGCTTGGAAAACGGAGGAGTGGCTTTCTTT. Looking up the rest from reference TRBV5-1 and TRBJ1-1 gives the full variable domain: KAGVTQTPRYLIKTRGQQVTLSCSPISGHRSVSWYQQTPGQGLQFLFEYFSETQRNKGNFPGRFSGRQFSNSRSEMNVSTLELGDSALYLCASSLENGGVAFFGQGTRLTVV.